The clone carrying this T cell receptor (beta chain) was picked up one time. Its antigen is still unknown. These data belong to a study of CD8+CD57+ T cells in acquired aplastic anemia. Turning to the study itself: DNA per sorted CD4+ or CD8+ sample ranged about 0.18 to 30 ug, averaging roughly 3.2 ug. Study-wide results and limits: Significant differences in CD8+ Simpson's diversity were not observed between patients and controls.

V gave up 5 bases and J gave up 7 bases, with 20 bases separating them. The CDR3 is made up of 14 amino acids. Germline V gene sequence: CDR1 SQVTM, CDR2 ANQGSEA. CDR3 and TCR beta VDJ profiling relied on genomic DNA as the template. TCRdb reprocessed the reads via MiXCR and lists one record per CDR3 protein. The data hold around 200,000 distinct CDR3 sequences, with approximately 60% observed a single time. The receptor was derived from a human donor in good health. Sequenced sample: sorted CD4+, CD8+, or CD8+CD57+ T cells (not recorded which) from PBMCs. The chain links TRBV29-1 to TRBJ1-2; tentative D call: TRBD1 (5 bases). Here the CDR3 DNA reads TGCAGCGTTCCCGGACTAGCGGGGCAGGCTGGCTACACCTTC. It encodes CSVPGLAGQAGYTF.